This T cell receptor beta chain originates from a study of CD8+CD57+ T cells in acquired aplastic anemia. CDR1 SQVTM and CDR2 ANQGSEA come from the germline V gene. This CDR3 contains 14 residues. Trimming took 6 bases from V and 8 from J; bases not matched to a gene: 15. Notes on the study in general: Comparison of patients with controls identified approximately 28 shared CD8+ CDR3 sequences. Patients showed no significant difference from controls in CD8+ Simpson's diversity.

A word on this clonotype: The antigen is unknown. The conserved closing phenylalanine or tryptophan is absent in this CDR3, likely reflecting a read error.

Genomic DNA, the template, was used for profiling of the TCR beta VDJ and CDR3. TCRdb reprocessed the reads with MiXCR, giving one entry per CDR3 protein. The repertoire holds around 140,000 distinct CDR3 sequences, with 41% as singletons. The rearrangement links TRBV29-1 to TRBJ1-1; 7 bases map to TRBD1. Sequenced material: sorted CD4+, CD8+, or CD8+CD57+ T cells (not recorded which) from PBMCs. The clonotype was recovered from a human donor in good health, serving as a control. The CDR3 bases are TGCAGCGTATACATTTCGGGACAGAACGGGGAAGCTTTCCTT. Translated: CSVYISGQNGEAFL.